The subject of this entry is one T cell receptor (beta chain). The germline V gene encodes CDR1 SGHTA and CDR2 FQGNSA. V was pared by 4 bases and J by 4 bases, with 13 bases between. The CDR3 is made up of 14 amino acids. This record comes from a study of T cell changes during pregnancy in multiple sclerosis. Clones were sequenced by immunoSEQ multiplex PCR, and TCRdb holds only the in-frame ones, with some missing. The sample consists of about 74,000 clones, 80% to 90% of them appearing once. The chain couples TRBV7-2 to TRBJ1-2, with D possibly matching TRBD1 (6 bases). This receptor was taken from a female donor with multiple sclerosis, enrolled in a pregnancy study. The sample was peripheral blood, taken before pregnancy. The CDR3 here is CASSSRTVIYGYTF. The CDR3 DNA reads TGTGCCAGCAGCTCCCGGACAGTTATCTATGGCTACACCTTC.